This record concerns one T cell receptor (beta chain) sequence. The antigen remains undetermined. From the 5' RACE reads, TCRdb called clonotypes with MiXCR, one entry per CDR3 protein. The sample has 1.5 million or so distinct CDR3 sequences; about 32% are singletons. From germline, CDR1 is LGHDT and CDR2 YNNKEL (reference sequence). The V and J ends lost 4 bases and 0 bases respectively, with 13 bases between them. The CDR3 loop spans 15 amino acids. This entry belongs to a study of identical twins. Findings and limits, study-wide: There were fewer insertions in abundant cord blood beta clonotypes, but memory repertoires showed no such pattern. Part of the zero-insertion signal could reflect confounding by invariant MAIT and iNKT cells. When twins shared out-of-frame alpha sequences, those sequences had excess low generation probability.

In every case, the donor was a healthy Caucasian. J is TRBJ2-7 and V is TRBV3-1, with D possibly TRBD2 on 5 matching bases. The TCR originated in a newborn girl in good health. Sequenced material: cord blood. The CDR3 reads CASSPGKAASYEQYF. The CDR3 region has the DNA TGTGCCAGCAGCCCCGGGAAGGCAGCCTCCTACGAGCAGTACTTC.